The T cell receptor beta chain described here comes from a study of T cells in Graves' hyperthyroidism and ophthalmopathy. The table lists this clonotype with many counts. There are 14 residues in the CDR3. The ends lost 8 bases at V and 3 bases at J; junction bases unmatched: 4. What was amplified from RNA transcripts were TCR beta CDR3 regions. RT-PCR in the first round (using the HTBI primer set) targeted the TCR CDR3. From the multiplex PCR reads, TCRdb called clonotypes with MiXCR, one entry per CDR3 protein. The sample includes fewer than 350,000 distinct CDR3 sequences, over 12% of them seen just once.

The sequencing sample was made of blood. The sequence was obtained from a woman aged 50 to 65 with Graves' hyperthyroidism that later progressed to Graves' ophthalmopathy. V and J are TRBV12-3 or TRBV12-4 and TRBJ2-2; 9 nucleotides match TRBD1. The CDR3, as DNA: TGTGCCAGCTGCTGGGACAGGGACACCGGGGAGCTGTTTTTT. Translating gives CASCWDRDTGELFF.